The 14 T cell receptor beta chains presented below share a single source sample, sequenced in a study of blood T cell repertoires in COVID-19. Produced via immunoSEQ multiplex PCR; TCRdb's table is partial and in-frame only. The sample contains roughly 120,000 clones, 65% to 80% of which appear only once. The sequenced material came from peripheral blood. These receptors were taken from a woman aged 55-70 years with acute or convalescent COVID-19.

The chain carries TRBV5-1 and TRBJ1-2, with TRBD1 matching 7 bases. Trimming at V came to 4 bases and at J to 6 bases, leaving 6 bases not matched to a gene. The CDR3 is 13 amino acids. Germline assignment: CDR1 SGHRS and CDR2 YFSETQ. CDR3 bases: TGCGCCAGCAGCCGAGGACAGGCGGATGGCTACACCTTC. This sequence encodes CASSRGQADGYTF. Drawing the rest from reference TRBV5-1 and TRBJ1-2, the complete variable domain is KAGVTQTPRYLIKTRGQQVTLSCSPISGHRSVSWYQQTPGQGLQFLFEYFSETQRNKGNFPGRFSGRQFSNSRSEMNVSTLELGDSALYLCASSRGQADGYTFGSGTRLTVV.

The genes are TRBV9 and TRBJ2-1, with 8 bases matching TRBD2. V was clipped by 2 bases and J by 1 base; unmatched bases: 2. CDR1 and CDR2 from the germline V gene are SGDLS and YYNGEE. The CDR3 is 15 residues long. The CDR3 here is CASSVGGASYNEQFF. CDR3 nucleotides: TGTGCCAGCAGCGTCGGGGGGGCATCCTACAATGAGCAGTTCTTC.

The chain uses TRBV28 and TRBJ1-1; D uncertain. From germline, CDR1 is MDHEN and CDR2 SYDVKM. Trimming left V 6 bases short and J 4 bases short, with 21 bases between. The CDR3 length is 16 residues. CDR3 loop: CASSASYRLSGTEAFF. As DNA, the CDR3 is TGTGCCAGCAGCGCGTCTTACAGACTTAGCGGCACTGAAGCTTTCTTT.

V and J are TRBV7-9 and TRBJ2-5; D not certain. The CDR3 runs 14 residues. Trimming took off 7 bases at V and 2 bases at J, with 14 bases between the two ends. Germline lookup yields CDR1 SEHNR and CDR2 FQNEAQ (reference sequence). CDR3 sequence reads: CASTHRRSQETQYF. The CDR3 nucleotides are TGTGCCAGCACCCACCGACGGAGTCAAGAGACCCAGTACTTC. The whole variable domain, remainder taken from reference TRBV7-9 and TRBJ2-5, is DTGVSQNPRHKITKRGQNVTFRCDPISEHNRLYWYRQTLGQGPEFLTYFQNEAQLEKSRLLSDRFSAERPKGSFSTLEIQRTEQGDSAMYLCASTHRRSQETQYFGPGTRLLVL.

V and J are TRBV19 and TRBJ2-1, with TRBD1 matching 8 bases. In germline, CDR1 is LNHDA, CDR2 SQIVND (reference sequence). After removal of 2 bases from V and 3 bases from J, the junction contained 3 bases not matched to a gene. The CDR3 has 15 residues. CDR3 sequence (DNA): TGTGCCAGTAGTATAACCGGGACAGGCTACAATGAGCAGTTCTTC. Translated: CASSITGTGYNEQFF.

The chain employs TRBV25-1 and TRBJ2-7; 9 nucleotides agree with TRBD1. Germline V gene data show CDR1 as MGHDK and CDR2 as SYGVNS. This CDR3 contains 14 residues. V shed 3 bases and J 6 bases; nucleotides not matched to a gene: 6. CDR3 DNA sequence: TGTGCCAGCAGTGAGTGGGGGGACAGGGTCGAGCAGTACTTC. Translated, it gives CASSEWGDRVEQYF.

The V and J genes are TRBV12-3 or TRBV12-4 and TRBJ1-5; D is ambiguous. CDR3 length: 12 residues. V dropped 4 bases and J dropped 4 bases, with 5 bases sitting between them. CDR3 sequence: CASSYTNQPQHF. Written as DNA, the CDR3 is TGTGCCAGCAGTTACACGAATCAGCCCCAGCATTTT.

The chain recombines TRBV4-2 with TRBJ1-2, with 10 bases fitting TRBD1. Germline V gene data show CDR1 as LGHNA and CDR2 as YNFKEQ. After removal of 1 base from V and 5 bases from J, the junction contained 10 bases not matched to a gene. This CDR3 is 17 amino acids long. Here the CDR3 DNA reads TGTGCCAGCAGCCAAGGGGACCGGGACAGGGGTCCTTATGGCTACACCTTC. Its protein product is CASSQGDRDRGPYGYTF.

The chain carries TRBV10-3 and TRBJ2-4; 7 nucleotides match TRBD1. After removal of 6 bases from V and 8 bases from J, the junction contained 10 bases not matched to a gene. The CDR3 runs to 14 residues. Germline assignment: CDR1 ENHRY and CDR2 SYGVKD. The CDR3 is CAISPTGAEDIQYF. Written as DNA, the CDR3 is TGTGCCATCAGCCCAACAGGGGCTGAAGACATTCAGTACTTC.

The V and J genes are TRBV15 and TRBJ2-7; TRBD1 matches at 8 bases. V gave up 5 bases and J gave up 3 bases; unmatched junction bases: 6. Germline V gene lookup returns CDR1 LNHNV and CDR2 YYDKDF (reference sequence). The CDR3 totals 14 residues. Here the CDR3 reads CATSPRQGNYEQYF. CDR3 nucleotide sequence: TGTGCCACCAGCCCTCGACAGGGGAACTACGAGCAGTACTTC.

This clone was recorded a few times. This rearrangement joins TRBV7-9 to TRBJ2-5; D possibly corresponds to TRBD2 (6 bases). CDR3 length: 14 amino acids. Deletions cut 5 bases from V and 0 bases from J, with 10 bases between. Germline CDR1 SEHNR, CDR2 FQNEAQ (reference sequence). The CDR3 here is CASSLIADQETQYF. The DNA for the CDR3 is TGTGCCAGCAGCCTTATAGCGGACCAAGAGACCCAGTACTTC. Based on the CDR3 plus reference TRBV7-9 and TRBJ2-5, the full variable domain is DTGVSQNPRHKITKRGQNVTFRCDPISEHNRLYWYRQTLGQGPEFLTYFQNEAQLEKSRLLSDRFSAERPKGSFSTLEIQRTEQGDSAMYLCASSLIADQETQYFGPGTRLLVL.

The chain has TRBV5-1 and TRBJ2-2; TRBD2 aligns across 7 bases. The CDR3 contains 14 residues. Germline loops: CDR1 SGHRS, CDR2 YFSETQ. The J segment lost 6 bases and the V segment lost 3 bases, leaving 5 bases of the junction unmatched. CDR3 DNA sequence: TGCGCCAGCAGCTCGGATGGGGGGGCCGGGGAGCTGTTTTTT. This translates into CASSSDGGAGELFF.

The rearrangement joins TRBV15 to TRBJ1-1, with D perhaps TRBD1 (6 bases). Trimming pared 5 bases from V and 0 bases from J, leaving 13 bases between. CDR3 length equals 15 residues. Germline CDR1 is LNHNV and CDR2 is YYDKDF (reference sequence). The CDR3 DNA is TGTGCCACCAGCGGACCGACAGGAATGAACACTGAAGCTTTCTTT. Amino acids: CATSGPTGMNTEAFF.

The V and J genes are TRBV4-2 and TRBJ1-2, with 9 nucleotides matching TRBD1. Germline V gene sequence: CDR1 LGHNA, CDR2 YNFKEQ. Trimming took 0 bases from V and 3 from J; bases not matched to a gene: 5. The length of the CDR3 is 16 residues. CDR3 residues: CASSQDRGQGHYGYTF. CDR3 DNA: TGTGCCAGCAGCCAAGATAGGGGACAGGGCCACTATGGCTACACCTTC.